These 20 T cell receptor beta chains came from one sample sequenced in a study of T cell responses to AZD1222 COVID-19 vaccine. Generated by immunoSEQ multiplex PCR, the TCRdb table keeps only in-frame clones and is missing some. This table has tens of thousands of clones, approximately 90% appearing once. The sequencing here drew on peripheral blood, taken on day 0 of AZD1222 vaccination. Every receptor here comes from an adult in good health.

The chain uses TRBV9 and TRBJ1-6; weak D call: TRBD1 (5 bases). CDR1 SGDLS and CDR2 YYNGEE come from the germline V gene. This CDR3 has 13 amino acids. Between the trimmed V and J ends, which lost 3 bases and 10 bases, there was a span of 11 bases. CDR3 sequence: CASSATTESPLHF. CDR3 nucleotides: TGTGCCAGCAGCGCCACGACAGAATCACCCCTCCACTTT.

The V and J genes are TRBV5-1 and TRBJ2-4; D ambiguous. V dropped 0 bases and J dropped 8 bases, with 12 bases sitting between them. The CDR3 totals 14 residues. CDR1 SGHRS and CDR2 YFSETQ come from the germline V gene. CDR3 amino acids: CASSLATPRDIQYF. CDR3 DNA sequence: TGCGCCAGCAGCTTGGCGACGCCTAGGGACATTCAGTACTTC.

CDR3 bases: TGTGCCACCAGCAGAGATCGTGGACAGGGGGAGACCCAGTACTTC. This gives the protein CATSRDRGQGETQYF. The chain is built from TRBV15 and TRBJ2-5, with 9 bases fitting TRBD1. This CDR3 has 15 amino acids. V lost 0 bases and J lost 5; bases outside the gene matches: 4. The germline V gene encodes CDR1 LNHNV and CDR2 YYDKDF (reference sequence).

This chain joins TRBV11-3 and TRBJ2-5; 8 bases are a match to TRBD1. This CDR3 region has 16 residues. The ends lost 6 bases at V and 1 base at J; junction bases unmatched: 10. Germline values: CDR1 SGHNT, CDR2 YENEEA. CDR3 in DNA: TGTGCCAGCAGTTCGGCCTCCGGGACAGGCCAAGAGACCCAGTACTTC. Translating it yields CASSSASGTGQETQYF.

Of note for this clone: Distinct nucleotide sequences in the sample also encode this CDR3. In DNA form, the CDR3 reads TGTGCCAGCAGTTATCCGGGACAGCCCCAGCATTTT. Translation: CASSYPGQPQHF. The V and J genes are TRBV6-5 and TRBJ1-5; D not resolved. Germline V gives CDR1 MNHEY, CDR2 SVGAGI. V gave up 3 bases and J gave up 7 bases, with 7 bases separating them. The CDR3 covers 12 residues.

This clone was counted only a few times. This rearrangement joins TRBV5-6 to TRBJ2-7; tentatively, D is TRBD1 (6 bases). The CDR3 is made up of 15 amino acids. The germline V gene encodes CDR1 SGHDT and CDR2 YYEEEE. The ends were cut back, 4 bases at V and 0 bases at J, with 14 bases in the middle. CDR3 protein: CASSRTDLSSYEQYF. The DNA of the CDR3 is TGTGCCAGCAGCCGGACAGATTTAAGCTCCTACGAGCAGTACTTC.

This clone was recorded a few times. V is TRBV29-1 and J is TRBJ1-3; D gene ambiguous. The V gene's germline CDR1 is SQVTM and CDR2 ANQGSEA. V lost 7 bases, J lost 2 bases, and 15 bases lay in between. The CDR3 runs to 14 residues. The CDR3 region has the DNA TGCAGCGCCAGCAGCGGAGTAACTGGAAACACCATATATTTT. This codes for CSASSGVTGNTIYF.

About this clone: One junction end disagrees with the germline gene, perhaps due to a read error. J is TRBJ2-2 and V is TRBV7-7; D is perhaps TRBD1 (6 bases). Germline assignment: CDR1 SSHAT and CDR2 FNYEAQ (reference sequence). The CDR3 covers 15 residues. As DNA, the CDR3 is TGTGCTAGCAGCTTAGAGGGCAGGGGCACCGGGGAGCTGTTTTTT. This sequence encodes CASSLEGRGTGELFF.

This sequence joins TRBV3-1 (or the pseudogene TRBV3-2) and TRBJ2-5, with unresolved D. V was shortened by 0 bases and J by 4 bases, with 9 bases between the two germline ends. The CDR3 extends over 14 amino acids. CDR1 is LGHDT, CDR2 YNNKEL, per germline (reference sequence). CDR3 residues: CASSQDTVGETQYF. The CDR3 DNA reads TGTGCCAGCAGCCAAGATACCGTGGGAGAGACCCAGTACTTC.

J is TRBJ1-1 and V is TRBV7-9, with D tentatively TRBD1 (5 bases). V was clipped by 5 bases and J by 0 bases, with 19 bases between them. CDR3 length: 17 residues. From germline, CDR1 is SEHNR and CDR2 FQNEAQ (reference sequence). CDR3 region: CASSLHRGRAMNTEAFF. DNA for the CDR3: TGTGCCAGCAGCCTCCACCGTGGCAGGGCGATGAACACTGAAGCTTTCTTT.

The V and J genes are TRBV3-1 (or the pseudogene TRBV3-2) and TRBJ1-4; 8 bases line up with TRBD1. J lost 8 bases, V lost 2 bases, and 4 bases had no gene match. Germline assignment: CDR1 LGHDT and CDR2 YNNKEL (reference sequence). This CDR3 has 14 amino acids. CDR3 sequence reads: CASSQPGQVEKLFF. The CDR3, as DNA: TGTGCCAGCAGCCAACCGGGACAGGTCGAAAAACTGTTTTTT.

V and J are TRBV6-5 and TRBJ1-3; D gene uncertain. This CDR3 has 12 residues. Germline V gene sequence: CDR1 MNHEY, CDR2 SVGAGI. V was pared by 6 bases and J by 0 bases, with 3 bases between. CDR3 nucleotides: TGTGCCAGCAGGAGCTCTGGAAACACCATATATTTT. Protein sequence: CASRSSGNTIYF.

The chain uses TRBV5-4 and TRBJ1-1, with 7 nucleotides matching TRBD1. The CDR3 contains 14 residues. The V segment lost 2 bases and the J segment 5 bases; nucleotides outside the gene matches: 6. From germline, CDR1 is SGHNT and CDR2 YYREEE (reference sequence). This chain's CDR3 is CASSLQGMETEAFF. The CDR3 DNA reads as TGTGCCAGCAGCTTACAGGGGATGGAAACTGAAGCTTTCTTT.

The chain has TRBV6-6 and TRBJ1-1, with D hard to call. CDR3 length: 16 amino acids. Germline V gene sequence: CDR1 MNHNY, CDR2 SVGAGI (reference sequence). Trimming cost V 6 bases and J 8 bases, with 25 bases left between them. The CDR3 DNA sequence: TGTGCCAGCAGCTCCATGCGGCCGGAGAAGAAAACGGAAGCTTTCTTT. Encoded protein: CASSSMRPEKKTEAFF.

The chain is built from TRBV21-1 and TRBJ1-3; the table's TRBD1 call for D was not verified on the DNA. TRBV21-1 corresponds to a pseudogene. The CDR3 is 15 residues long. CDR3 bases: TGTGCCAGCAGCAACAAACAGCCCTCTGGAAACACCATATATTTT. Translating it yields CASSNKQPSGNTIYF.

The chain is built from TRBV7-3 and TRBJ2-1, with 14 bases aligning to TRBD2. The junction had 7 bases not matched to a gene; V was cut back by 5 bases and J by 10 bases. The CDR3 is 15 amino acids. Germline CDR1 and CDR2: SGHTA and FQGTGA. The CDR3 sequence: CASSPGLAGVREQFF. CDR3 bases: TGTGCCAGCAGCCCGGGACTAGCGGGAGTCCGGGAGCAGTTCTTC. The variable domain in full, with the rest retrieved from reference TRBV7-3 and TRBJ2-1, is GAGVSQTPSNKVTEKGKYVELRCDPISGHTALYWYRQSLGQGPEFLIYFQGTGAADDSGLPNDRFFAVRPEGSVSTLKIQRTERGDSAVYLCASSPGLAGVREQFFGPGTRLTVL.

This sequence joins TRBV19 and TRBJ2-3, with TRBD1 matching over 7 bases. CDR1 is LNHDA and CDR2 is SQIVND in the germline V gene (reference sequence). With 8 bases clipped from V and 4 bases from J, the junction kept 12 bases outside the gene matches. This CDR3 contains 15 residues. CDR3 amino acids: CASRGWDRGSDTQYF. In nucleotides, the CDR3 is TGTGCCAGTCGAGGTTGGGACAGAGGTTCAGATACGCAGTATTTT.

The chain is built from TRBV19 and TRBJ2-2; possible D gene TRBD1, 6 bases. The CDR3 covers 14 residues. V lost 5 bases, J lost 5 bases, and 12 bases lay in between. Per the germline V gene, CDR1 is LNHDA and CDR2 is SQIVND (reference sequence). The DNA of the CDR3 is TGTGCCAGTAGTGACTGGGGGCAAACCGGGGAGCTGTTTTTT. It yields the protein CASSDWGQTGELFF.

The V and J genes are TRBV7-9 and TRBJ2-1; 11 nucleotides align to TRBD2. V lost 5 bases, J lost 4 bases, and 4 bases stayed unmatched. The CDR3 has 15 amino acids. The germline gives CDR1 SEHNR, CDR2 FQNEAQ (reference sequence). The CDR3 sequence: CASSARLAGYNEQFF. The CDR3, as DNA: TGTGCCAGCAGCGCCCGACTAGCGGGGTACAATGAGCAGTTCTTC.

The genes are TRBV21-1 and TRBJ2-3. TRBV21-1 is a listed pseudogene. The CDR3 has 12 amino acids. CDR3 region: CASSKGVDTQYF. The CDR3 DNA sequence: TGTGCCAGCAGCAAAGGGGTCGATACGCAGTATTTT.